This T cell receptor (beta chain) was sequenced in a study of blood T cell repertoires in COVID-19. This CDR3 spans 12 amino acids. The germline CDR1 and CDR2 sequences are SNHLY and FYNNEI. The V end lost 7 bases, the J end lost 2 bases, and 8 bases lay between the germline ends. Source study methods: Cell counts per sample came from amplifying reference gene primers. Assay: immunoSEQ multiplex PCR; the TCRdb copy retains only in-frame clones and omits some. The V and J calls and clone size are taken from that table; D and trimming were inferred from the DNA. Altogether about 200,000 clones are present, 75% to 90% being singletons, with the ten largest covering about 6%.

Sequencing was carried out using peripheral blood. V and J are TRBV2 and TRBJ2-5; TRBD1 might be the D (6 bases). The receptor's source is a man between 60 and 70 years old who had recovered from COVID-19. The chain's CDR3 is CASKRGQETQYF. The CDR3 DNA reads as TGTGCCAGCAAAAGGGGGCAAGAGACCCAGTACTTC.